One sample yielded the 26 T cell receptor beta chains listed below, sequenced in a study of blood T cell repertoires in COVID-19. The assay was immunoSEQ multiplex PCR, and TCRdb's table has in-frame clones only and misses some. The sample has 450,000 to 500,000 clones, 75% to 90% seen once. Source material: PBMCs or T cells enriched from blood (not recorded which). These receptors all stem from a woman aged 60 to 75 who had recovered from COVID-19.

The chain links TRBV6-1 to TRBJ1-5; 7 nucleotides align to TRBD1. V lost 4 bases, J lost 0 bases, and 6 bases stayed unmatched. In germline, CDR1 is MNHNS, CDR2 SASEGT. CDR3 length equals 16 residues. CDR3 nucleotide sequence: TGTGCCAGCAGTGCCTCAGGGGGTTATAGCAATCAGCCCCAGCATTTT. This encodes CASSASGGYSNQPQHF.

This chain connects TRBV5-5 to TRBJ2-6; TRBD1 matches at 7 bases. Germline assignment: CDR1 SGHKS and CDR2 YYEKEE (reference sequence). The ends lost 0 bases at V and 4 bases at J; junction bases unmatched: 7. The CDR3 has 17 amino acids. The CDR3 DNA follows: TGTGCCAGCAGCTTGGCAGGGGGAACCAAGGGGGCCAACGTCCTGACTTTC. As protein: CASSLAGGTKGANVLTF.

The chain carries TRBV5-4 and TRBJ2-7; D is uncertain. Germline V CDR1 and CDR2: SGHNT, YYREEE (reference sequence). V was cut by 1 base and J by 7 bases, with 12 bases left in between. This CDR3 region has 13 residues. This CDR3 is CASSLSRLTEQYF. CDR3 DNA sequence: TGTGCCAGCAGCTTGTCGCGGTTGACGGAGCAGTACTTC.

The chain couples TRBV6-5 to TRBJ1-5, with D uncertain. This CDR3 is built from 14 residues. Germline CDR1 reads MNHEY; CDR2 reads SVGAGI. Trimming stripped 5 bases from V and 0 bases from J, with 8 bases between. In nucleotides, the CDR3 is TGTGCCAGCAGTCCAGACAATAGCAATCAGCCCCAGCATTTT. Its translation: CASSPDNSNQPQHF.

There are a few counts of this clone. The gene calls are TRBV14 and TRBJ2-7; D gene uncertain. Trimming stripped 4 bases from V and 0 bases from J, with 16 bases between. From germline, CDR1 is SGHDN and CDR2 FVKESK. This CDR3 region has 16 residues. CDR3 loop: CASSPIHALSSYEQYF. The CDR3 DNA follows: TGTGCCAGCAGCCCGATTCATGCCCTGAGCTCCTACGAGCAGTACTTC.

The rearrangement joins TRBV6-1 to TRBJ2-3; tentative D call: TRBD1 (5 bases). CDR1 is MNHNS and CDR2 is SASEGT in the germline V gene. The V gene lost 3 bases and the J gene lost 2 bases, with 12 bases spanning the gap. This CDR3 comprises 15 residues. CDR3 nucleotides: TGTGCCAGCAGTGAGATGGCAGGGAACACAGATACGCAGTATTTT. Encoded protein: CASSEMAGNTDTQYF.

The genes are TRBV2 and TRBJ1-1; weak D call: TRBD1 (6 bases). The V gene's germline CDR1 is SNHLY and CDR2 FYNNEI. The V end lost 6 bases, the J end lost 0 bases, and 17 bases lay between the germline ends. The CDR3 has 16 amino acids. The CDR3 sequence is CASRPGRTDMNTEAFF. CDR3 sequence (DNA): TGTGCCAGCAGGCCAGGCAGGACAGACATGAACACTGAAGCTTTCTTT. The full variable domain, rest sourced from reference TRBV2 and TRBJ1-1, is EPEVTQTPSHQVTQMGQEVILRCVPISNHLYFYWYRQILGQKVEFLVSFYNNEISEKSEIFDDQFSVERPDGSNFTLKIRSTKLEDSAMYFCASRPGRTDMNTEAFFGQGTRLTVV.

The CDR3 protein is CASSLTRGRITEAFF. The CDR3 DNA sequence: TGTGCCAGCAGCCTAACCAGGGGGCGCATTACTGAAGCTTTCTTT. This rearrangement joins TRBV14 to TRBJ1-1; TRBD1 matches at 8 bases. V was clipped by 4 bases and J by 5 bases; unmatched bases: 9. CDR1 SGHDN and CDR2 FVKESK come from the germline V gene. There are 15 residues in the CDR3.

V is TRBV5-1 and J is TRBJ2-2; TRBD2 matches 13 bases. Germline trimming cut 0 bases from V and 4 bases from J; bases unmatched to any gene: 3. Germline V CDR1 and CDR2: SGHRS, YFSETQ. The CDR3 spans 17 residues. CDR3 bases: TGCGCCAGCAGCTTGGAACTAGCGGGGGGGACCACCGGGGAGCTGTTTTTT. Its translation is CASSLELAGGTTGELFF.

The CDR3 protein is CASISGRGQGEKLFF. CDR3 in DNA: TGTGCCAGCATCTCCGGTCGGGGCCAGGGGGAAAAACTGTTTTTT. The V and J genes are TRBV6-6 and TRBJ1-4, with a possible D match to TRBD1 (6 bases). The CDR3 loop spans 15 amino acids. Germline assignment: CDR1 MNHNY and CDR2 SVGAGI (reference sequence). Trimming removed 7 bases from V and 8 bases from J, with 20 bases in between.

This chain joins TRBV2 and TRBJ2-2; maybe TRBD2 (5 bases). Trimming shortened V by 8 bases and J by 1 base, and 20 bases separated the two germline ends. Germline V gives CDR1 SNHLY, CDR2 FYNNEI. CDR3 length: 17 amino acids. The CDR3, as DNA: TGTGCCAGCGGCCCCATGGATTCGGCGGGGAACACCGGGGAGCTGTTTTTT. Protein: CASGPMDSAGNTGELFF. The full variable domain, its missing parts supplied by reference TRBV2 and TRBJ2-2, is EPEVTQTPSHQVTQMGQEVILRCVPISNHLYFYWYRQILGQKVEFLVSFYNNEISEKSEIFDDQFSVERPDGSNFTLKIRSTKLEDSAMYFCASGPMDSAGNTGELFFGEGSRLTVL.

The sample holds one count of this clone. The chain uses TRBV7-2 and TRBJ2-7; D is possibly TRBD2 (6 bases). The CDR3 extends over 16 amino acids. V gave up 1 base and J gave up 0 bases, with 13 bases separating them. Germline CDR1 SGHTA, CDR2 FQGNSA. CDR3 residues: CASSLVSGEGSYEQYV. For the CDR3, the DNA is TGTGCCAGCAGCTTAGTATCGGGAGAGGGCTCCTACGAGCAGTACGTC.

Written as DNA, the CDR3 is TGTGCCAGCGCTCTTACAGGGGCGTACACTGAAGCTTTCTTT. Protein product: CASALTGAYTEAFF. This rearrangement joins TRBV11-2 to TRBJ1-1, with 7 bases that match TRBD1. V shed 8 bases and J 3 bases; nucleotides not matched to a gene: 9. Germline CDR1 reads SGHAT; CDR2 reads FQNNGV. The CDR3 extends over 14 amino acids.

The rearrangement uses TRBV2 and TRBJ2-7; 7 bases agree with TRBD1. The CDR3 totals 13 residues. CDR1 is SNHLY, CDR2 FYNNEI, per germline. The junction had 5 bases not matched to a gene; V was cut back by 6 bases and J by 3 bases. The CDR3 is CASRGTENYEQYF. The CDR3 DNA reads TGTGCCAGCAGGGGGACAGAGAACTACGAGCAGTACTTC.

This sequence joins TRBV10-3 and TRBJ1-2, with 9 nucleotides matching TRBD1. The germline gives CDR1 ENHRY, CDR2 SYGVKD. The CDR3 is made up of 15 amino acids. V was clipped by 7 bases and J by 8 bases; unmatched bases: 14. This chain's CDR3 is CAITVAPGQGGGYTF. CDR3 coding DNA: TGTGCCATCACGGTGGCCCCGGGACAGGGAGGAGGCTACACCTTC.

The chain carries TRBV11-2 and TRBJ2-7, with 7 positions matching TRBD1. Germline V lookup: CDR1 SGHAT, CDR2 FQNNGV. V trimming: 9 bases; J trimming: 0 bases; junction bases outside the gene matches: 5. This CDR3 is built from 13 residues. Here the CDR3 DNA reads TGTGCCAGTTCGACAGGGACCTCCTACGAGCAGTACTTC. It yields the protein CASSTGTSYEQYF.

The V gene is TRBV7-8, the J gene TRBJ1-6; the D is unclear. Trimming removed 1 base from V and 3 bases from J, with 4 bases in between. This CDR3 has 14 amino acids. Germline loops: CDR1 SGHVS, CDR2 FQNEAQ. Written as DNA, the CDR3 is TGTGCCAGCAGCTTAGGGAGCTATAATTCACCCCTCCACTTT. Translating it yields CASSLGSYNSPLHF.

This rearrangement joins TRBV2 to TRBJ1-5, with a weak D call TRBD1 (5 bases). Germline CDR1 and CDR2: SNHLY and FYNNEI. V lost 2 bases and J lost 6, with 11 bases in between. This CDR3 spans 14 amino acids. CDR3 region: CASSETAGSQPQHF. The CDR3 DNA reads TGTGCCAGCAGTGAAACGGCAGGGTCTCAGCCCCAGCATTTT.

The chain joins TRBV27 to TRBJ2-7; 9 bases are a match to TRBD1. V lost 5 bases to trimming and J lost 0 bases; unmatched junction nucleotides: 11. Germline CDR1 is MNHEY and CDR2 is SMNVEV (reference sequence). CDR3 length: 17 amino acids. DNA of the CDR3: TGTGCCAGCAGTCCGTTACCGGGACAGGGATCCTCCTACGAGCAGTACTTC. Translated, it gives CASSPLPGQGSSYEQYF.

J is TRBJ2-3 and V is TRBV24-1; 15 bases agree with TRBD2. V lost 5 bases to trimming and J lost 5 bases; unmatched junction nucleotides: 4. The V gene's germline CDR1 is KGHDR and CDR2 SFDVKD. CDR3 length: 16 residues. CDR3 in DNA: TGTGCCACCAGTGGGACTAGCGGGGGGGCCAAAGATACGCAGTATTTT. It translates to CATSGTSGGAKDTQYF.

The J gene is TRBJ2-7, the V gene TRBV5-5; 8 bases agree with TRBD1. The CDR3 covers 15 residues. Germline lookup yields CDR1 SGHKS and CDR2 YYEKEE (reference sequence). With V trimmed by 4 bases and J by 0 bases, 6 bases remained unmatched. The CDR3 DNA is TGTGCCAGCAGCCAGGGGGCCTCGAGCTCCTACGAGCAGTACTTC. Residues: CASSQGASSSYEQYF.

The chain is built from TRBV28 and TRBJ2-7; the match to TRBD1 covers 7 bases. With 1 base clipped from V and 2 bases from J, the junction kept 5 bases outside the gene matches. This CDR3 is built from 15 residues. The germline V gene has CDR1 MDHEN and CDR2 SYDVKM. The CDR3 DNA reads TGTGCCAGCAGTTTATCAAACAGGGGCCCCTACGAGCAGTACGTC. This encodes CASSLSNRGPYEQYV.

The table lists this clone with a few counts. The chain has TRBV6-5 and TRBJ1-2; D is unresolved. V lost 7 bases and J lost 8, with 20 bases in between. The CDR3 is 14 residues long. Per the germline V gene, CDR1 is MNHEY and CDR2 is SVGAGI. Written as DNA, the CDR3 is TGTGCCAGCAAGAAAGACCCTCAGGAATGGGGCTACACCTTC. This encodes CASKKDPQEWGYTF.

Written as DNA, the CDR3 is TGCGCCAGCAGCTTCGACTCTAGCGGGGGGGTCGATACGCAGTATTTT. It translates to CASSFDSSGGVDTQYF. The chain employs TRBV5-1 and TRBJ2-3; TRBD2 agrees at 12 bases. Germline trimming cut 2 bases from V and 6 bases from J; bases unmatched to any gene: 7. CDR1 is SGHRS and CDR2 is YFSETQ in the germline V gene. This CDR3 has 16 residues.

This chain's CDR3 is CAITWANEQFF. The CDR3 DNA follows: TGTGCCATCACCTGGGCTAATGAGCAGTTCTTC. The rearrangement joins TRBV10-3 to TRBJ2-1; D uncertain. Germline CDR1 and CDR2: ENHRY and SYGVKD. The CDR3 is 11 amino acids. Trimming cost V 7 bases and J 7 bases, with 8 bases left between them.

V is TRBV5-1 and J is TRBJ1-1; D ambiguous. CDR1 SGHRS and CDR2 YFSETQ come from the germline V gene. The ends were cut back, 0 bases at V and 11 bases at J, with 14 bases in the middle. The CDR3 is 13 residues long. CDR3 sequence: CASSLGVAGDAFF. Written as DNA, the CDR3 is TGCGCCAGCAGCTTGGGGGTTGCGGGTGATGCTTTCTTT.